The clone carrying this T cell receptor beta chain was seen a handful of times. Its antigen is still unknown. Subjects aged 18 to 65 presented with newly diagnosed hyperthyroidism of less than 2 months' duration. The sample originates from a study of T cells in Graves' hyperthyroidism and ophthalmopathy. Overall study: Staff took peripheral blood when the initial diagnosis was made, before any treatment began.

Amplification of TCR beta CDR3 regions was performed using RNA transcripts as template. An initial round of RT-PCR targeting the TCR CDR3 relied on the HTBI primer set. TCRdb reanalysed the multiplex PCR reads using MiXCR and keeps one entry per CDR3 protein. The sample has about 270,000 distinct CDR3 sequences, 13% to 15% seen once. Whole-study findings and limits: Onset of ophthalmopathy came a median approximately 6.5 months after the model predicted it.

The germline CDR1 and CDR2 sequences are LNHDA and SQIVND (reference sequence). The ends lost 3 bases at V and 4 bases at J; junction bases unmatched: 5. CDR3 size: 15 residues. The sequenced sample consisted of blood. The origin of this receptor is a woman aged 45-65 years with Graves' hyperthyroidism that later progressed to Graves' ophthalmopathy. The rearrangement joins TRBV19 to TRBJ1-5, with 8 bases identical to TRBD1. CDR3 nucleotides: TGTGCCAGTAGTATTTACAGGGGGAATAATCAGCCCCAGCATTTT. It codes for CASSIYRGNNQPQHF. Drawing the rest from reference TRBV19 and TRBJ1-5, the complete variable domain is DGGITQSPKYLFRKEGQNVTLSCEQNLNHDAMYWYRQDPGQGLRLIYYSQIVNDFQKGDIAEGYSVSREKKESFPLTVTSAQKNPTAFYLCASSIYRGNNQPQHFGDGTRLSIL.